These T cell receptor beta chains were read from a single sample in a study of shared clonotypes between healthy human individuals. Clones were read by immunoSEQ multiplex PCR, and TCRdb kept only the in-frame ones, dropping some. The sample includes fewer than 700,000 clones, roughly 96% seen only once; the top ten take over 0.1%. Sequencing was done on a sample of naive CD8+ T cells sorted from blood. The source is a woman under 40 in good health. The CDR3 runs from the conserved cysteine through the conserved F or W. D genes are given only for firm matches.

V gene,J gene,D gene,CDR3 protein,CDR3 DNA
TRBV27,TRBJ2-7,.,CASSFGARAYEQYF,TGTGCCAGCAGTTTTGGTGCCAGAGCCTACGAGCAGTACTTC
TRBV5-6,TRBJ2-3,.,CASSHRVLTDTQYF,TGTGCCAGCAGCCACAGGGTTTTAACAGATACGCAGTATTTT
TRBV15,TRBJ1-1,.,CATSRVGETAFF,TGTGCCACCAGCAGAGTGGGGGAAACAGCTTTCTTT
TRBV19,TRBJ1-1,.,CASSEPFIIYTVNTEAFF,TGTGCCAGTAGCGAGCCTTTTATCATATACACCGTGAACACTGAAGCTTTCTTT
TRBV5-1,TRBJ1-1,.,CASSPDASANTEAFF,TGCGCCAGCAGCCCGGATGCGTCAGCGAACACTGAAGCTTTCTTT
TRBV5-4,TRBJ2-7,.,CASSLDRGAGYEQYF,TGTGCCAGCAGCTTGGATCGGGGGGCGGGCTACGAGCAGTACTTC
TRBV29-1,TRBJ1-2,TRBD1,CSVDLPPGQGYGYTF,TGCAGCGTTGATCTACCCCCCGGACAGGGTTATGGCTACACCTTC
TRBV19,TRBJ2-1,TRBD2,CASSIRTSGRAYYNEQFF,TGTGCCAGTAGTATAAGGACTAGCGGGAGGGCCTATTACAATGAGCAGTTCTTC
TRBV4-2,TRBJ2-2,TRBD2,CASSQEGSGRGGELFF,TGTGCCAGCAGCCAAGAAGGTAGCGGGAGGGGCGGGGAGCTGTTTTTT
TRBV9,TRBJ1-3,.,CASSVPSTGGTIYF,TGTGCCAGCAGCGTACCCTCTACAGGAGGCACCATATATTTT
TRBV28,TRBJ1-5,.,CAVGQPQHF,TGTGCCGTTGGTCAGCCCCAGCATTTT